The rows below give T cell receptor beta chains drawn from one sample of a study of blood T cell repertoires in COVID-19. TCRdb's copy holds only in-frame clones and misses some; the assay was immunoSEQ multiplex PCR. The sample has around 140,000 clones; about 90% are singletons. Input material: peripheral blood. All receptors derive from an elderly man with acute or convalescent COVID-19. Both conserved end residues are part of each CDR3. The order of the fields is clone size, J gene, D gene, V gene, CDR3 protein, CDR3 DNA. The D gene is left open where the match is weak. Clone sizes are given selectively: once, few, many, or a class where the clone is expanded.

NA TRBJ2-1 TRBD2 TRBV5-4 CASSTSGSTYNEQFF TGTGCCAGCAGCACTAGCGGGAGTACCTACAATGAGCAGTTCTTC
NA TRBJ1-2 NA TRBV2 CASSDDSYGYTF TGTGCCAGCAGCGATGACAGCTATGGCTACACCTTC
NA TRBJ2-7 TRBD2 TRBV28 CASSPPSGSIYEQYF TGTGCCAGCAGTCCCCCTAGCGGGAGTATCTACGAGCAGTACTTC
NA TRBJ2-1 NA TRBV18 CASSPPVVAGEQFF TGTGCCAGCTCACCACCGGTGGTGGCAGGGGAGCAGTTCTTC
NA TRBJ2-2 TRBD2 TRBV3-1/TRBV3-2 CASTRTSLGAGELFF TGTGCCAGCACCAGGACTAGCCTCGGTGCCGGGGAGCTGTTTTTT
once TRBJ2-1 NA TRBV27 CASVRGNEQFF TGTGCCAGCGTCCGGGGGAATGAGCAGTTCTTC
NA TRBJ1-1 TRBD1 TRBV2 CASSGQGGMNTEAFF TGTGCCAGCAGTGGACAGGGGGGGATGAACACTGAAGCTTTCTTT
NA TRBJ2-3 TRBD1 TRBV24-1 CATSATGTGTDTQYF TGTGCCACCAGTGCAACCGGGACAGGGACAGATACGCAGTATTTT
NA TRBJ1-1 NA TRBV6-5 CASSRGNTEAFF TGTGCCAGCAGTCGGGGGAACACTGAAGCTTTCTTT
NA TRBJ1-2 NA TRBV12-3/TRBV12-4 CASSFLYGYTF TGTGCCAGCAGTTTCTTATATGGCTACACCTTC
NA TRBJ1-5 NA TRBV7-2 CASSLVSTQPQHF TGTGCCAGCAGCTTAGTCTCTACCCAGCCCCAGCATTTT
NA TRBJ2-7 TRBD2 TRBV2 CASSGGLAGSNEQYF TGTGCCAGCAGTGGAGGACTAGCGGGGTCCAACGAGCAGTACTTC
NA TRBJ2-1 TRBD1 TRBV11-3 CASSLDGTGRYNEQFF TGTGCCAGCAGCTTAGACGGGACAGGGAGGTACAATGAGCAGTTCTTC
NA TRBJ2-5 TRBD2 TRBV2 CASTPSGQETQYF TGTGCCAGCACGCCTAGCGGTCAAGAGACCCAGTACTTC
NA TRBJ1-3 NA TRBV18 CASSPTRGSGNTIYF TGTGCCAGCTCACCGACTAGGGGTTCTGGAAACACCATATATTTT
NA TRBJ1-2 TRBD1 TRBV19 CASSVTGDSHANYGYTF TGTGCCAGTAGTGTGACAGGGGACTCCCACGCTAACTATGGCTACACCTTC
NA TRBJ1-5 NA TRBV15 CATSREVSYSNQPQHF TGTGCCACCAGCAGAGAAGTAAGTTACTCCAATCAGCCCCAGCATTTT
NA TRBJ1-4 NA TRBV6-1 CASSENSRGGNEKLFF TGTGCCAGCAGTGAAAATAGTCGGGGTGGTAATGAAAAACTGTTTTTT
NA TRBJ2-1 TRBD1 TRBV2 CASKSLGQSYNEQFF TGTGCCAGCAAAAGCCTGGGACAGAGCTACAATGAGCAGTTCTTC
NA TRBJ1-6 NA TRBV6-5 CASSLTGNSPLHF TGTGCCAGCAGCTTGACAGGAAATTCACCCCTCCACTTT
NA TRBJ1-5 NA TRBV7-8 CASSRGGGHQPQHF TGTGCCAGCAGCCGGGGCGGGGGGCATCAGCCCCAGCATTTT
once TRBJ2-7 NA TRBV6-2/TRBV6-3 CASSQRGGSYEQYF TGTGCCAGCAGCCAGAGGGGGGGCTCCTACGAGCAGTACTTC
NA TRBJ2-7 NA TRBV10-3 CAISGGDVSEQYF TGTGCCATCAGTGGAGGAGATGTTTCCGAGCAGTACTTC
few TRBJ2-7 TRBD2 TRBV5-5 CASSLGSGANYEQYF TGTGCCAGCAGCTTGGGAAGCGGGGCGAACTACGAGCAGTACTTC
NA TRBJ2-1 TRBD1 TRBV12-3/TRBV12-4 CASMVDRDNEQFF TGTGCCAGCATGGTCGACAGGGATAATGAGCAGTTCTTC
NA TRBJ2-7 NA TRBV28 CASRIAVSSYEQYF TGTGCCAGCAGAATAGCGGTAAGCTCCTACGAGCAGTACTTC
NA TRBJ2-7 NA TRBV23-1 CARPPGAVYEQYF TGCGCCAGACCACCTGGGGCCGTCTACGAGCAGTACTTC
NA TRBJ1-6 NA TRBV19 CASRARVEHSPLHF TGTGCCAGTAGGGCAAGAGTGGAGCATTCACCCCTCCACTTT
NA TRBJ2-2 NA TRBV7-2 CASSFIGGPPGELFF TGTGCCAGCAGCTTTATCGGGGGGCCCCCCGGGGAGCTGTTTTTT
once TRBJ2-7 NA TRBV5-1 CASSRQGTVYEQYF TGCGCCAGCAGCCGTCAGGGTACCGTCTACGAGCAGTACTTC
few TRBJ1-3 TRBD1 TRBV29-1 CSVGGGTGSTSGNTIYF TGCAGCGTTGGGGGGGGGACAGGTTCCACCTCTGGAAACACCATATATTTT
NA TRBJ2-7 NA TRBV28 CASSLYQEQYF TGTGCCAGCAGTTTATATCAGGAGCAGTACTTC